The sample holds a few counts of the clone carrying this T cell receptor beta chain. The sample belongs to a study of T cells in Graves' hyperthyroidism and ophthalmopathy. Ophthalmopathy cases met thresholds of Clinical Activity Score at least 3, NOSPECS grade at least 4 and duration under 3 months. Pregnant or lactating patients were excluded, as were those with uncontrolled infection or other autoimmune disease. Diagnostic assessment was based on clinical symptoms, serum thyroxine and TRAb, thyroid ultrasound and orbital computed tomography. Amplified regions were TCR beta CDR3 sequences from RNA transcripts. When the TCR CDR3 underwent first-round RT-PCR, the HTBI primer set was used. Each CDR3 protein is one row after TCRdb ran MiXCR on the multiplex PCR reads. The table lists a few hundred thousand distinct CDR3 sequences, roughly a fifth of them singletons, with roughly 40% in the top ten.

The receptor's source is a man in his fifties or sixties with Graves' ophthalmopathy. Sample: blood.

The CDR3 is CASSFGGRAANIQYF. Written as DNA, the CDR3 is TGTGCCAGCAGTTTTGGCGGGAGGGCCGCGAACATTCAGTACTTC. The chain joins TRBV28 to TRBJ2-4, with 9 bases identical to TRBD2. The CDR3 totals 15 residues. Germline V gene sequence: CDR1 MDHEN, CDR2 SYDVKM. With 3 bases clipped from V and 7 bases from J, the junction kept 7 bases outside the gene matches.